What follows describes a single T cell receptor (beta chain). At least ten counts were recorded for this clonotype. Which antigen it targets is not known. No much larger clonotype is one base removed from it; base qualities were not supplied. Profiling of TCR beta VDJ combinations and CDR3 sequences used genomic DNA as the template. An Illumina HiSeq 2000 was the platform used for TCR repertoire sequencing. As for the authors' bioinformatics: Repertoire assessment relied on Simpson's diversity index, CDR3 size and DJ length profiles, and TRBV/TRBJ rearrangement plots. The most abundant DNA sequence in the deep sequencing data was defined as the immunodominant clone. CDR3 amino acid sequences were checked for sharing between subjects and were compared against published repertoires and the VDJdb database. The public reads were quality trimmed at Q25 with fastp and then assembled into clones with MiXCR by TCRdb, keeping productive beta chains. Duplicate CDR3 protein sequences are folded into a single record with the most common DNA and genes. Clone size and V and J calls follow TCRdb, not the original study. Across this sample there are around 500,000 distinct CDR3 sequences, with around 33% seen only once. Around 0.82% of the sample lies in the top ten.

These data come from a study of CD8+CD57+ T cells in acquired aplastic anemia (dated by TCRdb to the late 2010s). Regarding the research as a whole: A mean of roughly 3.2 ug of DNA, ranging from roughly 0.19 to 27.4 ug, was extracted from sorted CD4+ and CD8+ cells. CD8+CD57+ expansion was defined as a frequency above the mean frequency observed in healthy subjects.

What the work shows at the level of the full study, not this receptor alone: Around 30 CD8+ CDR3 sequences were found in both patients and controls but appeared to be highly expressed in patients and within the immunodominant clones of the patients. Patients and healthy controls showed no significant difference in CD8+ Simpson's diversity (P=0.060).

Expansion of CD8+CD57+ cells had been shown by flow cytometry in the patients chosen for sequencing. Severe acquired aplastic anemia was diagnosed in all patients according to International Study of Aplastic Anemia and Agranulocytosis and Camitta criteria. No patient had received any therapy when blood was sampled. In the study, sorted CD4+ and CD8+ blood T cells from patients with severe aplastic anemia and from healthy subjects underwent deep sequencing of TCR repertoires. Patients were enrolled in the USA under clinicaltrials.gov protocols 00001620, 01623167, 00001397, 00071045, 00081523 and 00961064. Ficoll-Paque density gradient centrifugation was used to isolate peripheral blood mononuclear cells. Before DNA was extracted, CD4+ and CD8+ T cells were sorted using either FACS or magnetic beads. The CDR3 holds 16 amino acids from the cysteine to the phenylalanine. The retained sequence is limited to the CDR3, 48 bases, with the frame set at the first base. From a lookup of the germline V gene (reference sequence), CDR1 and CDR2 are LNHDA and SQIVND. Ends trimmed: V by 1 base, J by 2 bases; bases unmatched to a gene: 6.

The sequence was collected from a human donor with aplastic anemia. What was sequenced was sorted CD4+, CD8+, or CD8+CD57+ T cells (not recorded which) from PBMCs. The chain joins TRBV19 to TRBJ2-7, with 9 bases in between that match TRBD1. The DNA reads as follows: TGTGCCAGTAGTATAGCTGGGACAGGGAAAACCTACGAGCAGTACTTC. Its product reads: CASSIAGTGKTYEQYF.